One and the same sample provided the 4 T cell receptor beta chains below, sequenced in a study of cytomegalovirus exposure and HLA in healthy donors. The study ran its PCR with 60 Vbeta and 13 Jbeta primers. The method was immunoSEQ multiplex PCR; TCRdb's version includes in-frame clones alone and lacks a portion of them. The sample contains about 140,000 clones, 66% of which appear only once. Sequenced sample: PBMCs. These receptors were collected from a woman aged 55-70 years in good health and CMV-seronegative.

This clone is medium-sized within its sample. The V gene is TRBV4-1, the J gene TRBJ2-7; 10 bases are shared with TRBD2. CDR3 length: 15 residues. The germline V gene encodes CDR1 MGHRA and CDR2 YSYEKL. The V and J ends lost 2 bases and 2 bases, in that order; junction bases with no gene match: 3. CDR3 bases: TGCGCCAGCAGCCAACTAGCGGGGGTGACCTACGAGCAGTACTTC. Amino acid sequence: CASSQLAGVTYEQYF.

The chain has TRBV5-1 and TRBJ2-5; 14 bases agree with TRBD2. Germline V lookup: CDR1 SGHRS, CDR2 YFSETQ. Trimming at V came to 4 bases and at J to 5 bases, leaving 13 bases not matched to a gene. This CDR3 has 18 residues. CDR3 protein: CASSDGTSGGPFRETQYF. The CDR3 DNA sequence: TGCGCCAGCAGCGACGGGACTAGCGGGGGCCCCTTCAGGGAGACCCAGTACTTC.

The chain couples TRBV10-1 to TRBJ1-3; D gene unclear. The V gene lost 5 bases and the J gene lost 3 bases, with 14 bases spanning the gap. The CDR3 is 15 amino acids. Germline lookup yields CDR1 WNHNN and CDR2 SYGVQD (reference sequence). CDR3 nucleotides: TGCGCCAGCAGTCTAGACGGGAGAAGTGGAAACACCATATATTTT. Its translation: CASSLDGRSGNTIYF.

The J gene is TRBJ2-5, the V gene TRBV4-3; D is perhaps TRBD1 (6 bases). The CDR3 contains 15 residues. V gave up 1 base and J gave up 4 bases, with 13 bases separating them. Germline V gene data show CDR1 as LGHNA and CDR2 as YSLEER. Here the CDR3 DNA reads TGCGCCAGCAGCCAAGGGTGGGGGCAAGGAGAGACCCAGTACTTC. It specifies CASSQGWGQGETQYF.